This T cell receptor (delta chain) was captured in a study of fetal and pediatric gammadelta thymocytes (dated by TCRdb to between 2021 and 2023). Background on the whole study: The bulk gammadelta thymocyte repertoires combined previously published and newly generated, unpublished data and were used to strengthen a single-cell study of gammadelta thymocyte development. A total of approximately ten subjects, comprising 3 fetal thymus donors and 7 pediatric thymus donors, were covered by the bulk gammadelta thymocyte repertoire set. The bulk gammadelta thymocyte repertoires combined unpublished data with previously published data (refs 27,28). Bulk TCR repertoire data were included to raise the number of subjects and reinforce the CDR3 publicity analysis. The study at large found these results: Compared with post-natal repertoires, fetal gammadelta thymocyte repertoires had previously been reported to be enriched for TRDV2, TRGV8 and TRGV9 usage, low N additions and public CDR3s.

This clone was picked up one time. Its antigen specificity is not known. It has no much larger one-base neighbor in the sample; base qualities were not kept. One read alone lends weak support. CDR3 length: 24 amino acids, cysteine to phenylalanine. The sequence is cut down to CDR3 DNA, 72 bases in frame from base 1. CDR1 TVYSNPD and CDR2 GDNSRS are derived from the germline V gene (reference sequence). V was cut back by 4 bases and J by 0 bases, leaving a gap of 45 bases between them. Sequenced using an Illumina MiSeq. Regarding the original processing steps: For the publicity analysis, the Vgamma9Vdelta2 and nonVgamma9Vdelta2 bulk CDR3 files from each subject were merged to form one combined repertoire per subject. Using base R and dplyr, CDR3 publicity was scored on a scale from 0 to 19 by checking each amino acid sequence across 9 single-cell datasets and 10 bulk repertoires. Clones were re-identified by TCRdb from the public reads with CATT, and rows with the same DNA were merged. TCRdb, rather than the study authors, made the V and J calls. In this sample the table shows thousands of delta-chain clones, around 25% of which occur a single time. Together, the top ten hold less than 5.5% of the sample.

For staining, thymocytes received Zombie NIR viability dye along with antibodies against CD3 (UCHT1), TCRgammadelta (11F2), TCRVgamma9 (IMMU360) and TCRVdelta2 (IMMU389). From human fetal and pediatric thymuses, sorted Vgamma9Vdelta2 and nonVgamma9Vdelta2 gammadelta thymocytes were used to generate bulk TRD and TRG CDR3 repertoires separately. In Belgium, pediatric thymus tissue was obtained from children undergoing cardiac surgery. The pediatric thymus donors included in the study ranged in age from 1 to 11 years. As previously described, thymic cell suspensions were prepared from both fetal and post-natal thymuses. NonVgamma9Vdelta2 thymocytes were sorted as CD3+ gammadeltaTCR+ cells that did not have the Vgamma9+Vdelta2+ phenotype. A FACS Aria III cell sorter (BD Biosciences) was used to carry out the cell sorting.

Sequencing input: non-Vgamma9Vdelta2 gamma-delta T cells from the thymus. According to the study, the label for this sample's cell subset or site signals: CD3+gammadeltaTCR+ thymocytes not co-expressing Vgamma9 and Vdelta2. This sequence uses TRDV3 and TRDJ1, and perhaps TRDD3 as D gene, on 8 matching bases. The TCR comes from a child who underwent cardiac surgery and was recorded as healthy. The CDR3 in this case is CASPPIPTKFTGGYVGGYTDKLIF. The nucleotides read TGTGCCTCCCCACCGATTCCTACGAAGTTCACTGGGGGGTACGTTGGAGGATACACCGATAAACTCATCTTT.